The 23 T cell receptor beta chains in this list originate from one sample, sequenced in a study of T cells in Graves' hyperthyroidism and ophthalmopathy. Amplification yielded TCR beta CDR3 regions, with RNA transcripts as the source. RT-PCR in the first round (using the HTBI primer set) targeted the TCR CDR3. TCRdb used MiXCR to reprocess the multiplex PCR reads, holding one entry per CDR3 protein. Here the sample spans more than 300,000 distinct CDR3 sequences, roughly 15% being singletons. Sequencing was performed on blood. Receptors originate from a woman in her twenties or thirties with Graves' ophthalmopathy.

This clonotype was seen a single time. The chain uses TRBV5-4 and TRBJ1-2; TRBD1 might be the D (6 bases). Trimming took off 3 bases at V and 1 base at J, with 13 bases between the two ends. CDR3 length: 15 amino acids. Germline V gives CDR1 SGHNT, CDR2 YYREEE (reference sequence). Here the CDR3 DNA reads TGTGCCAGCAGCTCGATCGGACAGATTAACTATGGCTACACCTTC. This gives the protein CASSSIGQINYGYTF.

The chain links TRBV2 to TRBJ2-1; 13 nucleotides agree with TRBD2. CDR1 and CDR2 (germline): SNHLY, FYNNEI. This CDR3 is built from 18 residues. Trimming removed 6 bases from V and 7 bases from J; junction bases left unmatched: 15. CDR3: CASSPGTSGARGGNEQFF. CDR3 nucleotides: TGTGCCAGCAGCCCCGGGACTAGCGGGGCCCGCGGAGGGAATGAGCAGTTCTTC.

V gene TRBV7-2 combines with J gene TRBJ1-4; no reliable D call. Germline CDR1 reads SGHTA; CDR2 reads FQGNSA. CDR3 length: 12 residues. Trimming took 5 bases from V and 13 from J, leaving 14 bases between them. In nucleotides, the CDR3 is TGTGCCAGCAGCGGCGGGAACAACGGACTGTTTTTT. This gives the protein CASSGGNNGLFF.

This clonotype showed up many times. The chain combines TRBV18 with TRBJ2-1; possibly TRBD1 or TRBD2 for D (5 bases each). Trimming pared 6 bases from V and 8 bases from J, leaving 14 bases between. The CDR3 has 13 amino acids. CDR1 and CDR2 from the germline V gene are KGHSH and LQKENI. The CDR3 loop reads CASSPGRVDEQFF. The DNA for the CDR3 is TGTGCCAGCTCCCCGGGGCGCGTCGATGAGCAGTTCTTC.

The chain combines TRBV9 with TRBJ1-2; perhaps TRBD1 as D (6 bases). CDR1 and CDR2 (germline): SGDLS, YYNGEE. V was cut by 3 bases and J by 8 bases, with 23 bases left in between. This CDR3 is built from 16 residues. The CDR3 is CASSGTPCWGAGGYTF. The CDR3 nucleotides read TGTGCCAGCAGCGGTACCCCTTGTTGGGGGGCTGGAGGCTACACCTTC.

This clonotype was recorded many times. This chain uses TRBV6-1 with TRBJ1-1; no firm D call. The CDR3 is 13 amino acids. The V end lost 10 bases, the J end lost 1 base, and 13 bases lay between the germline ends. Germline assignment: CDR1 MNHNS and CDR2 SASEGT. The CDR3 nucleotides are TGTGCCACCCGGGGTCACCAGAACACTGAAGCTTTCTTT. Translating gives CATRGHQNTEAFF.

In this sample, this clonotype turned up many times. This chain joins TRBV12-3 or TRBV12-4 and TRBJ1-5, with D perhaps TRBD1 (6 bases). Between the trimmed V and J ends, which lost 6 bases and 4 bases, there was a span of 13 bases. The CDR3 has 14 residues. Here the CDR3 reads CASRILTGNQPQHF. As DNA, the CDR3 is TGTGCCAGCAGAATACTGACAGGTAATCAGCCCCAGCATTTT.

The table lists this clonotype with a few counts. The rearrangement links TRBV5-6 to TRBJ1-1; D unresolved. The CDR3 contains 14 residues. Trimming cost V 5 bases and J 6 bases, with 17 bases left between them. Germline CDR1 and CDR2: SGHDT and YYEEEE. The CDR3 DNA follows: TGTGCCAGCAGTGCGACAAGGGAATTCTCTGAAGCTTTCTTT. Encoded protein: CASSATREFSEAFF.

This clonotype was recorded at least ten times. The J gene is TRBJ2-5, the V gene TRBV2, with 8 bases fitting TRBD2. The CDR3 is 14 amino acids. V was clipped by 10 bases and J by 5 bases; unmatched bases: 12. Germline V CDR1 and CDR2: SNHLY, FYNNEI. The CDR3 is CATGPGGAWETQYF. CDR3 bases: TGTGCCACCGGACCCGGGGGGGCCTGGGAGACCCAGTACTTC.

This clonotype was counted at least ten times. The genes are TRBV7-2 and TRBJ2-7; 9 bases map to TRBD2. The CDR3 runs to 15 residues. Unmatched junction bases numbered 9, after V lost 5 bases and J lost 4 bases. CDR1 is SGHTA and CDR2 is FQGNSA in the germline V gene. CDR3: CASSLERGAGYEQYF. The CDR3 DNA follows: TGTGCCAGCAGCCTAGAGCGGGGGGCAGGGTACGAGCAGTACTTC.

This chain joins TRBV11-2 and TRBJ2-7; TRBD2 agrees at 11 bases. V lost 1 base, J lost 3 bases, and 5 bases stayed unmatched. Germline V gene lookup returns CDR1 SGHAT and CDR2 FQNNGV. The CDR3 is made up of 16 amino acids. The CDR3 sequence: CASSLGIAGGRYEQYF. CDR3 DNA: TGTGCCAGCAGCTTAGGGATAGCGGGGGGGCGCTACGAGCAGTACTTC.

This clonotype was counted ten times or more. The V call is TRBV27, the J call TRBJ2-7; 7 positions agree with TRBD2. V shed 0 bases and J 1 base; nucleotides not matched to a gene: 12. Germline CDR1 MNHEY, CDR2 SMNVEV (reference sequence). CDR3 length: 18 residues. The CDR3 protein is CASSLSANGGGGSYEQYF. CDR3 bases: TGTGCCAGCAGTTTATCCGCTAACGGCGGCGGGGGTTCCTACGAGCAGTACTTC.

This clonotype was detected many times. This sequence joins TRBV3-1 and TRBJ1-5; 8 bases match TRBD1. This CDR3 spans 14 amino acids. V dropped 6 bases and J dropped 4; count of bases not matched to a gene: 5. Germline CDR1 and CDR2: LGHDT and YNNKEL (reference sequence). The CDR3 DNA reads as TGTGCCAGCAGTCTAAACAGGGGGAATCAGCCCCAGCATTTT. Its protein product is CASSLNRGNQPQHF.

The chain couples TRBV2 to TRBJ1-2; weak D call: TRBD1 (5 bases). CDR3 length: 15 residues. The germline V gene encodes CDR1 SNHLY and CDR2 FYNNEI. With 6 bases removed from V and 7 bases from J, the gap between germline ends came to 21 bases. The DNA for the CDR3 is TGTGCCAGCAGATTGGACGGACAAACGGCTTCTGGCTACACCTTC. It is translated as CASRLDGQTASGYTF.

This clonotype was seen many times. This sequence joins TRBV6-5 and TRBJ1-1; 7 bases agree with TRBD1. CDR1 and CDR2 from the germline V gene are MNHEY and SVGAGI. The trim removed 0 bases at V and 8 bases at J, leaving 3 bases unmatched. This CDR3 has 13 residues. CDR3 in DNA: TGTGCCAGCAGTTACTCGAGGGACAGAGAAGCTTTCTTT. Amino acids: CASSYSRDREAFF.

V and J are TRBV20-1 and TRBJ2-1; TRBD2 matches at 11 bases. The length of the CDR3 is 15 residues. The V and J ends lost 4 bases and 6 bases, in that order; junction bases with no gene match: 8. CDR1 DFQATT and CDR2 SNEGSKA come from the germline V gene (reference sequence). The CDR3 DNA is TGCAGTGCTATTAGCGGGGGGGCCGTTGGCAATGAGCAGTTCTTC. Its translation is CSAISGGAVGNEQFF.

This clonotype was detected ten times or more. The V and J genes are TRBV7-2 and TRBJ1-6; TRBD1 matches at 8 bases. J lost 3 bases, V lost 6 bases, and 7 bases had no gene match. Germline CDR1 and CDR2: SGHTA and FQGNSA. CDR3 length equals 16 residues. The CDR3 spells CASRDLGTGYNSPLHF. The CDR3 DNA sequence: TGTGCCAGCAGGGATCTCGGGACAGGCTATAATTCACCCCTCCACTTT.

This clonotype was counted ten times or more. CDR3 bases: TGTGCCAGCAGTGTGCACTATAACACTGAAGCTTTCTTT. It codes for CASSVHYNTEAFF. The J gene is TRBJ1-1, the V gene TRBV6-1; D ambiguous. Germline CDR1 is MNHNS and CDR2 is SASEGT. The CDR3 length is 13 residues. V lost 4 bases and J 2 bases, leaving 8 bases between the germline ends.

This clonotype was observed many times. The chain has TRBV7-2 and TRBJ2-1, with D maybe TRBD2 (6 bases). The CDR3 runs to 16 residues. Germline V gives CDR1 SGHTA, CDR2 FQGNSA. V lost 2 bases, J lost 5 bases, and 16 bases lay in between. CDR3 protein: CASSLLGTLTNNEQFF. CDR3 nucleotide sequence: TGTGCCAGCAGCTTATTAGGGACTCTAACCAACAATGAGCAGTTCTTC.

The rearrangement links TRBV19 to TRBJ2-7; 8 bases agree with TRBD1. The J segment lost 6 bases and the V segment lost 4 bases, leaving 8 bases of the junction unmatched. The CDR3 runs to 14 residues. The V gene's germline CDR1 is LNHDA and CDR2 SQIVND (reference sequence). The CDR3 protein is CASSTGQGYSEQYF. In DNA form, the CDR3 reads TGTGCCAGTAGTACCGGACAGGGATATTCCGAGCAGTACTTC.

There are many counts of this clonotype. This chain uses TRBV30 with TRBJ1-1; D gene unclear. The V and J ends lost 3 bases and 1 base respectively, with 6 bases between them. The CDR3 is 12 amino acids. Germline V gene data show CDR1 as GTSNPN and CDR2 as SVGIG (reference sequence). This CDR3 is CAWSLQNTEAFF. Here the CDR3 DNA reads TGTGCCTGGAGCCTGCAGAACACTGAAGCTTTCTTT.

The genes are TRBV27 and TRBJ2-2; D might be TRBD2 (6 bases). Germline CDR1 reads MNHEY; CDR2 reads SMNVEV (reference sequence). The length of the CDR3 is 17 residues. The ends were cut back, 4 bases at V and 6 bases at J, with 21 bases in the middle. The CDR3 region is CASSSPGLHRGSGELFF. The CDR3 region has the DNA TGTGCCAGCAGTTCCCCGGGACTCCATCGGGGGTCCGGGGAGCTGTTTTTT.

This clonotype was recorded at least ten times. The CDR3 spells CATSRGAANTEAFF. The DNA for the CDR3 is TGTGCCACCAGCAGAGGCGCCGCAAACACTGAAGCTTTCTTT. The V call is TRBV15, the J call TRBJ1-1, with D unclear. V was cut by 1 base and J by 2 bases, with 8 bases left in between. This CDR3 is built from 14 residues. Per the germline V gene, CDR1 is LNHNV and CDR2 is YYDKDF (reference sequence).